These T cell receptor beta chains were read from a single sample in a study of blood T cell repertoires in COVID-19. Sequenced by immunoSEQ multiplex PCR; TCRdb stores in-frame clones only, minus some. The sample yields 250,000 to 300,000 clones, 70% to 90% seen once. The sequenced sample consisted of PBMCs or T cells enriched from blood (not recorded which). These receptors were taken from a woman aged 50 to 60 who had recovered from COVID-19. Both conserved end residues are part of each CDR3. The D gene is left open where the match is weak. Size is omitted from some rows. Given values are once, few, many or a class for expanded clones.

D gene,V gene,clone size,J gene,CDR3 protein
TRBD1,TRBV3-1/TRBV3-2,-,TRBJ1-1,CASRGPGQANTEAFF
-,TRBV28,-,TRBJ1-1,CASRGGWGYRTEAFF
-,TRBV7-9,once,TRBJ2-1,CASTSLESAGVVHNEQFF
-,TRBV3-1/TRBV3-2,-,TRBJ1-6,CASSQGAHTGPDSPLHF
-,TRBV6-5,-,TRBJ2-7,CASNPSLHSYEQYF
TRBD1,TRBV5-5,-,TRBJ1-4,CASSSGQGRNEKLFF
TRBD2,TRBV2,-,TRBJ2-1,CASSEAGGRGFLNEQFF
-,TRBV4-1,-,TRBJ2-3,CASSLRSEGTDTQYF
-,TRBV5-4,-,TRBJ2-7,CASCGPWGGYEQYF
TRBD1,TRBV27,-,TRBJ1-6,CASSHGDSNSPLHF
TRBD1,TRBV27,-,TRBJ1-3,CASSPAHRGGNTIYF
TRBD1,TRBV5-6,-,TRBJ1-1,CASSLPGQGEAFF
-,TRBV21-1,-,TRBJ2-2,CASSVTGADGELFF
TRBD2,TRBV28,-,TRBJ2-1,CASSPYYRLAGDYNEQFF
-,TRBV6-5,-,TRBJ2-1,CASRRLGPYNEQFF
-,TRBV28,-,TRBJ1-5,CASTSHQPQHF
-,TRBV10-3,-,TRBJ1-5,CAISDPGNNQPQHF
TRBD2,TRBV19,-,TRBJ2-3,CASSTSGSDTDTQYF
-,TRBV5-6,-,TRBJ2-5,CASSLFNRFQETQYF
TRBD1,TRBV19,-,TRBJ1-2,CASRGTAYGYTF
-,TRBV9,-,TRBJ2-7,CASSVDQGRLDEQYF
TRBD2,TRBV9,-,TRBJ2-7,CASSVGGGSAYEQYF